This TCR beta chain was identified in a study of OX40 agonist ivuxolimab in advanced cancers. In the study overall: Ivuxolimab, which patients received intravenously every 2 weeks, was dosed at 0.01 to 10 mg/kg. Findings and caveats of the study: No determination was made of the antigen specificity of the expanded peripheral T cells. The study found that CD8+ T cells averaged more expanded clones than CD4+.

Some clones are missing from TCRdb's copy, which holds only in-frame ones; the method was immunoSEQ multiplex PCR. The data hold 55,000 to 65,000 clones, with around 92% observed a single time. Regarding this clone: What it binds is unknown.

Germline V gene data show CDR1 as SEHNR and CDR2 as FQNEAQ (reference sequence). The CDR3 is 12 residues long. Trimming removed 2 bases from V and 10 bases from J, with 11 bases in between. This chain joins TRBV7-9 and TRBJ1-1; a weak D match, TRBD1 (6 bases). The TCR comes from an adult with an advanced solid tumor such as melanoma, head and neck, liver or kidney cancer. The input for sequencing was CD4+ or CD8+ T cells sorted from blood, taken in a trial of the OX40 agonist ivuxolimab. The CDR3 DNA follows: TGTGCCAGCAGCTTATCGGGGGCGCGAGCTTTCTTT. Translating it yields CASSLSGARAFF.